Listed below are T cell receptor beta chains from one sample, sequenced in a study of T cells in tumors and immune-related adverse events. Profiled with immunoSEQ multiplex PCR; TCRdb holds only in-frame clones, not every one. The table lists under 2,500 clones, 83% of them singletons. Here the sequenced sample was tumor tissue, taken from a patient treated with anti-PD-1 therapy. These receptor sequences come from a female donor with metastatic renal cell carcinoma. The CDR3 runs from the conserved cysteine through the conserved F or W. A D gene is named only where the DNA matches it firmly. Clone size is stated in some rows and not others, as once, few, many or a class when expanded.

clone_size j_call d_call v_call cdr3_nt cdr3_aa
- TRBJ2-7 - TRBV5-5 TGTGCCAGCTCTTATGAGCGAGGCGAGCAGTACTTC CASSYERGEQYF
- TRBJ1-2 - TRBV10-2 TGCGCCAGCTCTGATCGGGGGAACTATGGCTACACCTTC CASSDRGNYGYTF
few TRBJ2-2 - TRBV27 TGTGCCAGCAGTACCCTAGGGGGGGCGAACACCGGGGAGCTGTTTTTT CASSTLGGANTGELFF
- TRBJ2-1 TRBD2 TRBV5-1 TGCGCCAGCCAAACACAAGCGGGAGGAAACAATGAGCAGTTCTTC CASQTQAGGNNEQFF
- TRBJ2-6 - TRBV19 TGTGCCAGTGCGAATCGAGGAGCTGGGGCCAACGTCCTGACTTTC CASANRGAGANVLTF
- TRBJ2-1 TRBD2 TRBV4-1 TGCGCCAGCAGCCAAGATCCTAGCGGGGGGTGGGATGAGCAGTTCTTC CASSQDPSGGWDEQFF
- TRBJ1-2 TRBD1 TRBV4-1 TGCGCCAGCAGACAAGGGACAGGGGGCTATGGCTACACCTTC CASRQGTGGYGYTF
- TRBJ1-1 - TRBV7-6 TGTGCCAGCAGCTCAGCGGGACACCTGAACACTGAAGCTTTCTTT CASSSAGHLNTEAFF
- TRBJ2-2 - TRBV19 TGTGCCAGTAGCCGCAGCACCGGGGAGCTGTTTTTT CASSRSTGELFF
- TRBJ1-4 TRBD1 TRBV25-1 TGTGCCAGCAGTGATAACAGGGGTGAAAAACTGTTTTTT CASSDNRGEKLFF
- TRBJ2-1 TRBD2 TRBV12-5 TGTGCTAGTGGTTCCCCCCGCCCAACGGGAGGGCGGTACAATGAGCAGTTCTTC CASGSPRPTGGRYNEQFF
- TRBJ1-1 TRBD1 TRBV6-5 TGTGCCAGCAGTTACGACAGGGGGAACATGAACACTGAAGCTTTCTTT CASSYDRGNMNTEAFF
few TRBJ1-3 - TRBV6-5 TGTGCCAGCAGTTACTCGTGGGGCCCTGGAAACACCATATATTTT CASSYSWGPGNTIYF
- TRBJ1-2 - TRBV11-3 TGTGCCAGCAGCTTAGAAGGCTATGGCTACACCTTC CASSLEGYGYTF
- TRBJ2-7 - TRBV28 TGTGCCAGCAGTTTGAGAGTATACGAGCAGTACTTC CASSLRVYEQYF
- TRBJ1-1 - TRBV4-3 TGCGCCAGCAGCCAAGAATACGGGGTATACATGAACACTGAAGCTTTCTTT CASSQEYGVYMNTEAFF
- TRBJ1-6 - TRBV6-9 TGTGCCAGCAGTCCGACGGATTCACCCCTCCACTTT CASSPTDSPLHF
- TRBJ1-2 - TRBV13 TGTGCCAGCAGCGCATCCCCTATGGCCGGCTACACCTTC CASSASPMAGYTF
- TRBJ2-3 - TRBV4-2 TGTGCCAGCAGCCAAGATTTCAGGGTCACAGATACGCAGTATTTT CASSQDFRVTDTQYF
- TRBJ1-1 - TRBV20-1 TGCAGTGCTAGGTCAAACACTGAAGCTTTCTTT CSARSNTEAFF
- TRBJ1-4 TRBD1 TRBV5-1 TGCGCCAGCAGGGTAGGGGGCAGATCAAGGTCGGATGAAAAACTGTTTTTT CASRVGGRSRSDEKLFF
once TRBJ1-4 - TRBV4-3 TGCGCCAGCAGCCACGCATTATTGTCTACAACTAATGAAAAACTGTTTTTT CASSHALLSTTNEKLFF
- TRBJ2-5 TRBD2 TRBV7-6 TGTGCCAGCAGCTCCCTGGGAGCGGGGGGCGGGGAGACCCAGTACTTC CASSSLGAGGGETQYF
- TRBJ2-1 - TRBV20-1 TGCAGTGCTGCCCGAGCTAGCAAGCAGTTCTTC CSAARASKQFF
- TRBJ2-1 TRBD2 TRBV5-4 TGTGCCAGCAGCAGGGGGACTAGCGGTTACAATGAGCAGTTCTTC CASSRGTSGYNEQFF
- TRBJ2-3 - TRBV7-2 TGTGCCAGCAGCCGCGGACCCGACGATACGCAGTATTTT CASSRGPDDTQYF
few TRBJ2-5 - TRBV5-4 TGTGCCAGCAGCTTGGTTCGGGAGACCCAGTACTTC CASSLVRETQYF
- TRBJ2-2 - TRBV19 TGTGCCAGTAGTATTCGTGGGGACACCGGGGAGCTGTTTTTT CASSIRGDTGELFF
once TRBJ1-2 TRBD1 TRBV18 TGTGCCAGCTCTCGAACAGGGGCCGAGTCCTACACCTTC CASSRTGAESYTF
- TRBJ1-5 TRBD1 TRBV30 TGTGCCTGGGGTGGCCCGGACAGGAACCCCCAGCATTTT CAWGGPDRNPQHF
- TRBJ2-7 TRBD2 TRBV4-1 TGCGCCAGCAGCTACCGGACTAGCTCCTACGAGCAGTACTTC CASSYRTSSYEQYF
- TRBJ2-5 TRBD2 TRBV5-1 TGCGCCAGCAGCTCCCGGACTAGCGGGGGGGCTAAGATTTATGAGACCCAGTACTTC CASSSRTSGGAKIYETQYF
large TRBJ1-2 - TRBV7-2 TGTGCCAGCAGCTTTTTCATGGGGGGGCGGCCCGATGGCTACACCTTC CASSFFMGGRPDGYTF
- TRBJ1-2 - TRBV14 TGTGCCAGCAGCCATACGGGAGTCTATGGCTACACCTTC CASSHTGVYGYTF